This passage covers 7 T cell receptor beta chains from one sample sequenced in a study of cytomegalovirus exposure and HLA in healthy donors. This PCR relied on a set of 60 Vbeta primers and 13 Jbeta primers. Clones were sequenced by immunoSEQ multiplex PCR, and TCRdb holds only the in-frame ones, with some missing. The table shows under 200,000 clones, with approximately 11% occurring only once. The sample taken for sequencing was PBMCs. Source of these receptors: a man between 50 and 59 years old in good health and CMV-seropositive.

The chain links TRBV19 to TRBJ1-5; D ambiguous. Germline CDR1 reads LNHDA; CDR2 reads SQIVND (reference sequence). V was trimmed by 11 bases and J by 4 bases, leaving 15 bases between them. The CDR3 contains 13 residues. Here the CDR3 reads CAAGGQTNQPQHF. CDR3 bases: TGTGCCGCCGGCGGGCAGACAAATCAGCCCCAGCATTTT.

The chain uses TRBV10-3 and TRBJ1-6; 7 bases match TRBD1. The V gene end was trimmed by 10 bases and the J gene end by 7 bases; junction bases not matched to a gene: 7. The CDR3 contains 13 residues. Germline CDR1 and CDR2: ENHRY and SYGVKD. The CDR3 reads CATETGTNSPLHF. In DNA, the CDR3 is TGTGCCACCGAGACAGGGACAAATTCACCCCTCCACTTT.

A few counts support this clone. The chain has TRBV21-1 and TRBJ1-1; the table's D gene call, TRBD1, was not cross checked with the DNA. TRBV21-1 is a pseudogene. The CDR3 is 14 amino acids. The CDR3 coding sequence is TGTGCCAGCAGCATACAGGGTCGGGGAACTGAAGCTTTCTTT. Translating gives CASSIQGRGTEAFF.

This sequence joins TRBV2 and TRBJ1-2; TRBD1 matches 7 bases. CDR1 is SNHLY, CDR2 FYNNEI, per germline. This CDR3 has 16 amino acids. V gave up 1 base and J gave up 4 bases; unmatched junction bases: 9. The CDR3, as DNA: TGTGCCAGCAGTGAAGAGGCAGGGGGGATATCCTATGGCTACACCTTC. Its translation: CASSEEAGGISYGYTF.

V usage is TRBV9 and J usage is TRBJ2-3; maybe TRBD2 (7 bases). V was trimmed by 2 bases and J by 3 bases, leaving 13 bases between them. From germline, CDR1 is SGDLS and CDR2 YYNGEE. There are 15 residues in the CDR3. As DNA, the CDR3 is TGTGCCAGCAGCGTCCGAAGGGGGGGGACAGATACGCAGTATTTT. It yields the protein CASSVRRGGTDTQYF.

This clone was counted only a few times. The sample holds other DNA sequences that translate to the same CDR3. The chain carries TRBV6-5 and TRBJ1-3; 8 nucleotides line up with TRBD1. J was trimmed by 3 bases and V by 4 bases; bases with no gene match: 8. Germline-derived CDR1 and CDR2 are MNHEY and SVGAGI. The CDR3 totals 16 residues. CDR3 in amino acids: CASSSQTGGFGNTIYF. The CDR3 DNA is TGTGCCAGCAGTTCTCAAACAGGGGGATTTGGAAACACCATATATTTT.

This clone was counted between two and nine times. This chain links TRBV7-9 with TRBJ1-1; 8 positions match TRBD1. The V segment lost 2 bases and the J segment 2 bases; nucleotides outside the gene matches: 4. Germline values: CDR1 SEHNR, CDR2 FQNEAQ (reference sequence). CDR3 length equals 15 residues. The CDR3 here is CASSLQGALNTEAFF. In nucleotides, the CDR3 is TGTGCCAGCAGCTTACAGGGGGCGCTTAACACTGAAGCTTTCTTT.